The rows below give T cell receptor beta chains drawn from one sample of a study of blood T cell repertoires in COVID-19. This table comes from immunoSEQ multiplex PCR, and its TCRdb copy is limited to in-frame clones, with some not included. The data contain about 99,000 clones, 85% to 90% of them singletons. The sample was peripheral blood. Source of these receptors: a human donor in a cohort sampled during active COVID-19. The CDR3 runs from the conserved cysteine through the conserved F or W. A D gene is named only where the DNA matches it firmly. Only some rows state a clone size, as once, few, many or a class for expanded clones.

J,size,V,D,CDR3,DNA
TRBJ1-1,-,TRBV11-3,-,CASSPRANTEAFF,TGTGCCAGCAGCCCCCGAGCAAACACTGAAGCTTTCTTT
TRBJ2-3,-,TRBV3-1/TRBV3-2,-,CASSQEWGRQGTDTQYF,TGTGCCAGCAGCCAAGAGTGGGGGAGGCAGGGCACAGATACGCAGTATTTT
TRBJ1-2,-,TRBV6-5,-,CASRNRGIGYGYTF,TGTGCCAGTCGAAATCGGGGAATTGGCTATGGCTACACCTTC
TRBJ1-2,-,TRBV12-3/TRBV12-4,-,CASSPGVSGHTF,TGTGCCAGCAGCCCCGGGGTGTCTGGTCACACCTTC
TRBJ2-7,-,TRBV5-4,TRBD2,CASSLGSGSYEQYF,TGTGCCAGCAGCCTGGGTAGCGGGAGCTACGAGCAGTACTTC
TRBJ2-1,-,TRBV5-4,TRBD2,CASSPGSGRALNEQFF,TGTGCCAGCAGCCCGGGTAGCGGGAGGGCCTTGAATGAGCAGTTCTTC
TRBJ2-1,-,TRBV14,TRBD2,CASSHSPSGYNEQFF,TGTGCCAGCAGCCATTCGCCTAGCGGCTACAATGAGCAGTTCTTC
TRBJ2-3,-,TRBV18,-,CASSQGSLPDTQYF,TGTGCCAGCTCACAGGGGTCCCTGCCAGATACGCAGTATTTT
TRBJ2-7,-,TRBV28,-,CASTSRYEQYF,TGTGCCAGCACCTCCCGGTACGAGCAGTACTTC
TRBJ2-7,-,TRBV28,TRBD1,CASSYGTGANF,TGTGCCAGCAGTTACGGGACAGGGGCGAACTTC
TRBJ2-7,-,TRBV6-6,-,CASVSRSYEQYF,TGTGCCAGCGTCTCACGGTCCTACGAGCAGTACTTC
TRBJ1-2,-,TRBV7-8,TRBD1,CASSLGQWDRAYGYTF,TGTGCCAGCAGCTTAGGGCAATGGGACAGGGCCTATGGCTACACCTTC
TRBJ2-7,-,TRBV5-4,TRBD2,CASSLVGGSRSYEQYF,TGTGCCAGCAGCTTGGTGGGCGGGAGTAGATCCTACGAGCAGTACTTC
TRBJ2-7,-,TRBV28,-,CASSLAGGATSYEQYF,TGTGCCAGCAGTCTCGCAGGAGGGGCCACCTCCTACGAGCAGTACTTC
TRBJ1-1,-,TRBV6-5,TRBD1,CASSSRQGNTEAFF,TGTGCCAGCAGTTCAAGACAGGGGAACACTGAAGCTTTCTTT
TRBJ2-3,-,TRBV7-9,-,CASSLGYGLGGSTDTQYF,TGTGCCAGCAGCTTAGGTTACGGTTTAGGCGGGAGCACAGATACGCAGTATTTT
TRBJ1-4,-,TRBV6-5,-,CASRSGAQGLEKLFF,TGTGCCAGCAGGAGTGGGGCGCAGGGGCTTGAAAAACTGTTTTTT
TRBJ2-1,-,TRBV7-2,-,CASSQRLIPNEQFF,TGTGCCAGCAGCCAGAGACTGATACCCAATGAGCAGTTCTTC
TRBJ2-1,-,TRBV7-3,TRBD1,CASSSGTGANEQFF,TGTGCCAGCAGTTCCGGGACAGGGGCTAATGAGCAGTTCTTC
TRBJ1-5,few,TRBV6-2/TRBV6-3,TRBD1,CASSPPTHRGHQPQHF,TGTGCCAGCAGTCCCCCGACCCACAGGGGGCATCAGCCCCAGCATTTT
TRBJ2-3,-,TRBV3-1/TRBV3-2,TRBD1,CASSNQGALTDTQYF,TGTGCCAGCAGCAACCAGGGGGCGCTTACAGATACGCAGTATTTT
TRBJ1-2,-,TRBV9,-,CASSVGTNYGYTF,TGTGCCAGCAGCGTGGGCACCAACTATGGCTACACCTTC
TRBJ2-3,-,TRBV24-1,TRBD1,CATRTGARDTQYF,TGTGCCACCCGGACAGGGGCTCGGGATACGCAGTATTTT
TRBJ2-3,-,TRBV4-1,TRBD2,CASSQATSGTQYF,TGCGCCAGCAGCCAAGCAACTAGCGGAACGCAGTATTTT
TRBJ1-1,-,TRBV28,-,CASSLYRANTEAFF,TGTGCCAGCAGTTTATATAGAGCGAACACTGAAGCTTTCTTT
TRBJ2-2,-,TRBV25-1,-,CASSGPGHYTGELFF,TGTGCCAGCAGCGGACCGGGACATTACACCGGGGAGCTGTTTTTT
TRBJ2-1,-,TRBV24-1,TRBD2,CATSDLPSGGSYNEQFF,TGTGCCACCAGTGATTTGCCTAGCGGGGGCTCCTACAATGAGCAGTTCTTC
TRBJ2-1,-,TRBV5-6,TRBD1,CASSSRLDRGFNEQFF,TGTGCCAGCAGCTCCCGACTGGACAGGGGGTTCAATGAGCAGTTCTTC
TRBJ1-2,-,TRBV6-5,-,CASSLTDDYGYTF,TGTGCCAGCAGTCTGACAGACGACTATGGCTACACCTTC
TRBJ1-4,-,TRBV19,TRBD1,CASSIYAGTGDEKLFF,TGTGCCAGTAGTATTTATGCCGGGACAGGGGATGAAAAACTGTTTTTT
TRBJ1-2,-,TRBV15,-,CATSRADTRARGYTF,TGTGCCACCAGCAGAGCGGATACTAGGGCTCGTGGCTACACCTTC
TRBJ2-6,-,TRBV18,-,CASSPYDRGGTRGANVLTF,TGTGCCAGCTCACCTTATGATAGGGGCGGTACTCGTGGGGCCAACGTCCTGACTTTC
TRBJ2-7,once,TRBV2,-,CASSGQVYEQYF,TGTGCCAGCAGTGGACAAGTCTACGAGCAGTACTTC
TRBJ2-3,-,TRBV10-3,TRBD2,CAIRGASGRVGTDTQYF,TGTGCCATCAGAGGAGCTAGCGGGAGGGTTGGCACAGATACGCAGTATTTT
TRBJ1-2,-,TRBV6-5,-,CASSYTDSTYGYTF,TGTGCCAGCAGTTATACGGACAGCACCTATGGCTACACCTTC
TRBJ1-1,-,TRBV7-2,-,CASSLGGGGPVAFF,TGTGCCAGCAGCTTAGGAGGGGGGGGGCCGGTGGCTTTCTTT
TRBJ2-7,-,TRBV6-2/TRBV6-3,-,CASSHGRGQYF,TGTGCCAGCAGTCACGGACGGGGGCAGTACTTC
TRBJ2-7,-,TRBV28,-,CASRSAGVGAGHSYEQYF,TGTGCCAGCAGATCCGCCGGCGTGGGCGCGGGTCACTCCTACGAGCAGTACTTC
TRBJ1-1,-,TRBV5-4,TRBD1,CASRDWGQAVGAFF,TGTGCCAGCAGGGACTGGGGACAGGCGGTGGGAGCTTTCTTT
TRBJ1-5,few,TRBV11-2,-,CASSWTQGQPQHF,TGTGCCAGCAGCTGGACCCAGGGCCAGCCCCAGCATTTT
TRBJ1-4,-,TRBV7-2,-,CASSSAGGLREKLFF,TGTGCCAGCAGCTCAGCGGGGGGGCTAAGGGAAAAACTGTTTTTT
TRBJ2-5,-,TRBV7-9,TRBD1,CASSLLGTDQETQYF,TGTGCCAGCAGCCTATTAGGGACAGACCAAGAGACCCAGTACTTC
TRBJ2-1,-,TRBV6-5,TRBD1,CASSPGGENEQFF,TGTGCCAGCAGCCCAGGGGGCGAAAATGAGCAGTTCTTC
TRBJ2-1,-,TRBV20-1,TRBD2,CSASALAGAKTYNEQFF,TGCAGTGCTAGTGCCCTAGCGGGGGCCAAGACCTACAATGAGCAGTTCTTC
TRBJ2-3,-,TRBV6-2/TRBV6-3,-,CASSYSSAERKPSTDTQYF,TGTGCCAGCAGTTACTCGTCGGCGGAGAGGAAACCTAGCACAGATACGCAGTATTTT
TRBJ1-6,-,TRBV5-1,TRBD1,CASSFGTGSKDNSPLHF,TGCGCCAGCAGCTTCGGGACAGGGAGTAAGGATAATTCACCCCTCCACTTT
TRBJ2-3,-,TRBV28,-,CASRMPGPRGIDTQYF,TGTGCCAGCAGAATGCCCGGGCCGCGCGGGATCGATACGCAGTATTTT